What follows are 28 T cell receptor beta chains derived from one specimen sequenced in a study of blood T cell repertoires in COVID-19. TCRdb's table, derived via immunoSEQ multiplex PCR, lists solely in-frame clones and lacks some. The sample carries approximately 240,000 clones, 82% recorded once. The sequencing input was peripheral blood. The origin of the receptors is a woman older than 75 with active or convalescent COVID-19.

This clone has only a few counts. This chain uses TRBV19 with TRBJ1-1; D gene uncertain. The germline CDR1 and CDR2 sequences are LNHDA and SQIVND (reference sequence). CDR3 size: 14 residues. The germline V and J ends were trimmed by 5 bases and 4 bases, with 14 bases remaining between them. Here the CDR3 DNA reads TGTGCCAGTAGTGGTGTCCAACTCCGCACTGAAGCTTTCTTT. Its translation is CASSGVQLRTEAFF.

The chain uses TRBV5-1 and TRBJ2-1; 7 bases map to TRBD1. This CDR3 contains 13 residues. In germline, CDR1 is SGHRS, CDR2 YFSETQ. Unmatched junction bases numbered 5, after V lost 3 bases and J lost 8 bases. CDR3 residues: CASSYTTGYEQFF. The CDR3 DNA sequence: TGCGCCAGCAGCTATACGACAGGGTATGAGCAGTTCTTC.

This clone was seen repeatedly, ten times or more. The V and J genes are TRBV3-1 (or the pseudogene TRBV3-2) and TRBJ2-5, with 8 bases aligning to TRBD1. CDR3 size: 16 residues. Germline assignment: CDR1 LGHDT and CDR2 YNNKEL (reference sequence). Trimming took 4 bases from V and 4 from J; bases not matched to a gene: 11. Written as DNA, the CDR3 is TGTGCCAGCAGCCCCACCCAGGGGGCGCTCCCAGAGACCCAGTACTTC. This gives the protein CASSPTQGALPETQYF.

The chain has TRBV4-1 and TRBJ2-1, with 7 bases identical to TRBD2. Per the germline V gene, CDR1 is MGHRA and CDR2 is YSYEKL. With 4 bases clipped from V and 9 bases from J, the junction kept 9 bases outside the gene matches. The CDR3 has 14 amino acids. CDR3 nucleotides: TGCGCCAGCAGCCTTCTTACTAGCGCGGCTGAGCAGTTCTTC. Its protein product is CASSLLTSAAEQFF.

The J gene is TRBJ2-5, the V gene TRBV25-1, with a tentative D call TRBD2 (6 bases). In germline, CDR1 is MGHDK, CDR2 SYGVNS. V was trimmed by 2 bases and J by 5 bases, leaving 12 bases between them. The CDR3 spans 14 residues. The CDR3 DNA reads TGTGCCAGCAGTGAAGGGGCGGGGAGGGAGACCCAGTACTTC. Its translation: CASSEGAGRETQYF.

The table lists this clone with a few counts. The chain has TRBV2 and TRBJ1-6; 7 nucleotides line up with TRBD1. Trimming cost V 6 bases and J 8 bases; bases outside gene matches: 7. This CDR3 has 14 residues. Per the germline V gene, CDR1 is SNHLY and CDR2 is FYNNEI. In DNA form, the CDR3 reads TGTGCCAGCAGGACCGACAGGGACTATTCACCCCTCCACTTT. Protein sequence: CASRTDRDYSPLHF.

CDR3 amino acids: CASSLPAGQAWGYTF. CDR3 nucleotides: TGTGCCAGCAGTTTACCCGCAGGACAGGCGTGGGGCTACACCTTC. The rearrangement joins TRBV28 to TRBJ1-2, with 7 bases matching TRBD1. Germline CDR1 is MDHEN and CDR2 is SYDVKM. J was trimmed by 8 bases and V by 2 bases; bases with no gene match: 11. The CDR3 spans 15 residues.

The chain is built from TRBV5-1 and TRBJ2-1; 13 bases align to TRBD2. Germline CDR1 reads SGHRS; CDR2 reads YFSETQ. The trim removed 0 bases at V and 15 bases at J, leaving 6 bases unmatched. There are 14 residues in the CDR3. This CDR3 is CASSLEGLAGAPFF. The CDR3, as DNA: TGCGCCAGCAGCTTGGAAGGACTAGCGGGGGCCCCGTTCTTC.

J is TRBJ2-7 and V is TRBV4-1; 8 bases agree with TRBD2. The CDR3 runs 16 residues. The germline V gene has CDR1 MGHRA and CDR2 YSYEKL. Trimming took 4 bases from V and 3 from J; bases not matched to a gene: 11. The DNA for the CDR3 is TGCGCCAGCAGCCTAGGGGGTGATAGCGGGGTCTACGAGCAGTACTTC. Encoded protein: CASSLGGDSGVYEQYF.

The genes are TRBV27 and TRBJ1-1; 9 bases map to TRBD1. The CDR3 sequence is 20 residues long. Germline assignment: CDR1 MNHEY and CDR2 SMNVEV (reference sequence). With 5 bases clipped from V and 1 base from J, the junction kept 20 bases outside the gene matches. The CDR3 sequence: CASSVTGTGTSLGRNTEAFF. CDR3 sequence (DNA): TGTGCCAGCAGTGTAACCGGGACAGGGACCTCGCTTGGAAGGAACACTGAAGCTTTCTTT.

The V and J genes are TRBV27 and TRBJ1-1; D gene ambiguous. This CDR3 is built from 13 residues. Germline V gene data show CDR1 as MNHEY and CDR2 as SMNVEV (reference sequence). Trimming took 3 bases from V and 5 from J, leaving 10 bases between them. The CDR3 DNA sequence: TGTGCCAGCAGTTTCGTGGCCGGGACTGAAGCTTTCTTT. Encoded protein: CASSFVAGTEAFF.

The rearrangement uses TRBV18 and TRBJ1-2; D might be TRBD1 (5 bases). Trimming left V 3 bases short and J 7 bases short, with 9 bases between. Per the germline V gene, CDR1 is KGHSH and CDR2 is LQKENI. The CDR3 runs to 12 residues. Written as DNA, the CDR3 is TGTGCCAGCTCACCGGGGCAGGGTGGCTACACCTTC. Its translation: CASSPGQGGYTF. Full variable domain (missing parts from reference TRBV18 and TRBJ1-2): NAGVMQNPRHLVRRRGQEARLRCSPMKGHSHVYWYRQLPEEGLKFMVYLQKENIIDESGMPKERFSAEFPKEGPSILRIQQVVRGDSAAYFCASSPGQGGYTFGSGTRLTVV.

This clone was seen more than once but under ten times. The chain uses TRBV6-1 and TRBJ2-3, with 9 bases matching TRBD2. Germline CDR1 MNHNS, CDR2 SASEGT. V gave up 1 base and J gave up 1 base; unmatched junction bases: 3. The length of the CDR3 is 16 residues. The CDR3 DNA sequence: TGTGCCAGCAGTGAAGGACTAGCGGAGGGCACAGATACGCAGTATTTT. Protein sequence: CASSEGLAEGTDTQYF.

As to this clone: Possible read error: a much larger clone is one base away. The sample contains more than one DNA sequence encoding this CDR3. The gene calls are TRBV5-1 and TRBJ2-5; D gene unclear. Germline V gene data show CDR1 as SGHRS and CDR2 as YFSETQ. This CDR3 has 11 residues. The V end lost 4 bases, the J end lost 2 bases, and 3 bases lay between the germline ends. The CDR3 sequence is CASSQQETQYF. The CDR3 nucleotides read TGCGCCAGCAGCCAACAAGAGACCCAGTACTTC.

Comments on this clone: Other DNA sequences within the sample encode an identical CDR3. This sequence joins TRBV5-1 and TRBJ2-3; D is ambiguous. Germline CDR1 reads SGHRS; CDR2 reads YFSETQ. The CDR3 has 12 amino acids. Deletions cut 3 bases from V and 1 base from J, with 3 bases between. The CDR3 nucleotides are TGCGCCAGCAGCTCCGGCACAGATACGCAGTATTTT. It is translated as CASSSGTDTQYF. The whole variable domain, remainder taken from reference TRBV5-1 and TRBJ2-3, is KAGVTQTPRYLIKTRGQQVTLSCSPISGHRSVSWYQQTPGQGLQFLFEYFSETQRNKGNFPGRFSGRQFSNSRSEMNVSTLELGDSALYLCASSSGTDTQYFGPGTRLTVL.

The V and J genes are TRBV5-1 and TRBJ2-5; TRBD2 agrees at 8 bases. CDR3 length: 15 amino acids. In germline, CDR1 is SGHRS, CDR2 YFSETQ. The J segment lost 0 bases and the V segment lost 4 bases, leaving 5 bases of the junction unmatched. The CDR3 nucleotides are TGCGCCAGCAGCCCTGGCGGGGGGAACCAAGAGACCCAGTACTTC. It is translated as CASSPGGGNQETQYF.

A remark on this clone: The same CDR3 also results from other DNA sequences found in this sample. The CDR3 region is CASSPGGTEAFF. As DNA, the CDR3 is TGCGCCAGCAGCCCCGGGGGGACTGAAGCTTTCTTT. The V call is TRBV5-1, the J call TRBJ1-1, with D tentatively TRBD1 (5 bases). Germline loops: CDR1 SGHRS, CDR2 YFSETQ. Trimming cost V 4 bases and J 5 bases, with 9 bases left between them. The CDR3 is 12 residues long.

In its sample, this clone was seen once. The rearrangement joins TRBV5-1 to TRBJ2-2, with a possible D match to TRBD2 (6 bases). The CDR3 is made up of 15 amino acids. V was pared by 2 bases and J by 3 bases, with 11 bases between. Germline CDR1 SGHRS, CDR2 YFSETQ. The CDR3 DNA reads as TGCGCCAGCAGCTTATTGGGCGGGGACACCGGGGAGCTGTTTTTT. It yields the protein CASSLLGGDTGELFF.

The chain combines TRBV10-3 with TRBJ1-1, with D possibly matching TRBD1 (5 bases). The CDR3 sequence is 14 residues long. Germline assignment: CDR1 ENHRY and CDR2 SYGVKD. V lost 3 bases and J 4 bases, leaving 12 bases between the germline ends. The CDR3 sequence: CAISDPVQGTEAFF. The CDR3 nucleotides read TGTGCCATCAGTGACCCGGTTCAGGGCACTGAAGCTTTCTTT.

This chain links TRBV14 with TRBJ1-4; D ambiguous. This CDR3 region has 14 residues. Germline V lookup: CDR1 SGHDN, CDR2 FVKESK. Deletions cut 0 bases from V and 8 bases from J, with 10 bases between. CDR3 DNA: TGTGCCAGCAGCCAAGATCTTAACAGCGAAAAACTGTTTTTT. Residues: CASSQDLNSEKLFF.

This chain links TRBV5-1 with TRBJ1-3, with D unclear. This CDR3 has 16 amino acids. V was clipped by 0 bases and J by 2 bases, with 12 bases between them. Germline-derived CDR1 and CDR2 are SGHRS and YFSETQ. CDR3 region: CASSLEGPGTGNTIYF. CDR3 nucleotides: TGCGCCAGCAGCTTGGAAGGACCGGGGACTGGAAACACCATATATTTT. The variable domain in full, with the rest retrieved from reference TRBV5-1 and TRBJ1-3, is KAGVTQTPRYLIKTRGQQVTLSCSPISGHRSVSWYQQTPGQGLQFLFEYFSETQRNKGNFPGRFSGRQFSNSRSEMNVSTLELGDSALYLCASSLEGPGTGNTIYFGEGSWLTVV.

The chain recombines TRBV11-2 with TRBJ2-2; TRBD2 matches 8 bases. V dropped 3 bases and J dropped 6; count of bases not matched to a gene: 3. The CDR3 consists of 14 residues. Per the germline V gene, CDR1 is SGHAT and CDR2 is FQNNGV. CDR3 region: CASSLWREAGELFF. In DNA, the CDR3 is TGTGCCAGCAGCTTGTGGCGGGAGGCCGGGGAGCTGTTTTTT.

CDR3 residues: CASRRENTGELFF. The CDR3 DNA reads TGTGCCAGCCGCCGGGAGAACACCGGGGAGCTGTTTTTT. V usage is TRBV6-5 and J usage is TRBJ2-2, with D possibly TRBD2 on 5 matching bases. CDR1 and CDR2 from the germline V gene are MNHEY and SVGAGI. This CDR3 comprises 13 residues. The V gene lost 8 bases and the J gene lost 1 base, with 8 bases spanning the gap.

The chain couples TRBV19 to TRBJ1-1, with TRBD1 matching over 7 bases. Per germline, CDR1 LNHDA and CDR2 SQIVND (reference sequence). The ends lost 2 bases at V and 1 base at J; junction bases unmatched: 7. The CDR3 consists of 16 residues. This CDR3 is CASSIRTGTANTEAFF. CDR3 coding DNA: TGTGCCAGTAGTATACGGACCGGGACAGCGAACACTGAAGCTTTCTTT.

The chain is built from TRBV5-4 and TRBJ2-3; TRBD1 matches at 7 bases. The CDR3 is made up of 16 amino acids. Germline loops: CDR1 SGHNT, CDR2 YYREEE (reference sequence). Trimming took 4 bases from V and 3 from J; bases not matched to a gene: 11. The CDR3 bases are TGTGCCAGCAGCCGCGCCACAGGGGCGAGAACAGATACGCAGTATTTT. It is translated as CASSRATGARTDTQYF.

The chain employs TRBV5-1 and TRBJ1-6; TRBD1 might be the D (6 bases). This CDR3 contains 14 residues. The V end was cut by 0 bases, the J end by 10 bases, with 11 bases between. The germline gives CDR1 SGHRS, CDR2 YFSETQ. CDR3 coding DNA: TGCGCCAGCAGCTTGGCGGACAGTAGATCACCCCTCCACTTT. Protein: CASSLADSRSPLHF.

The gene calls are TRBV5-1 and TRBJ2-1; TRBD2 matches 9 bases. Trimming at V came to 0 bases and at J to 4 bases, leaving 2 bases not matched to a gene. Germline CDR1 is SGHRS and CDR2 is YFSETQ. This CDR3 spans 15 amino acids. The DNA of the CDR3 is TGCGCCAGCAGCTTGGCTAGCGGGGTTTACAATGAGCAGTTCTTC. It translates to CASSLASGVYNEQFF. Full variable domain (rest looked up from reference TRBV5-1 and TRBJ2-1): KAGVTQTPRYLIKTRGQQVTLSCSPISGHRSVSWYQQTPGQGLQFLFEYFSETQRNKGNFPGRFSGRQFSNSRSEMNVSTLELGDSALYLCASSLASGVYNEQFFGPGTRLTVL.

This sequence joins TRBV5-1 and TRBJ2-3; maybe TRBD2 (6 bases). This CDR3 comprises 15 residues. From germline, CDR1 is SGHRS and CDR2 YFSETQ. V was clipped by 4 bases and J by 6 bases, with 18 bases between them. CDR3 sequence reads: CASSPYRLEGDTQYF. As DNA, the CDR3 is TGCGCCAGCAGCCCCTACCGACTAGAGGGGGATACGCAGTATTTT. The full variable domain, rest sourced from reference TRBV5-1 and TRBJ2-3, is KAGVTQTPRYLIKTRGQQVTLSCSPISGHRSVSWYQQTPGQGLQFLFEYFSETQRNKGNFPGRFSGRQFSNSRSEMNVSTLELGDSALYLCASSPYRLEGDTQYFGPGTRLTVL.